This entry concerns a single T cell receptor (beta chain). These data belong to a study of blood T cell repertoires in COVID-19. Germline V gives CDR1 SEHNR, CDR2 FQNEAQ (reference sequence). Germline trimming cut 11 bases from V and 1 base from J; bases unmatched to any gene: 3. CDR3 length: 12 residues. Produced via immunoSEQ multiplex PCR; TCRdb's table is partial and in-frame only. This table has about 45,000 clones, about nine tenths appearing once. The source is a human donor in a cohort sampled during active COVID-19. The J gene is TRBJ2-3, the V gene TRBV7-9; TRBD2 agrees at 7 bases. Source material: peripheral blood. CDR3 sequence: CAAREGTDTQYF. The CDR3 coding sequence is TGTGCCGCCCGGGAGGGCACAGATACGCAGTATTTT.